The clone carrying this T cell receptor (beta chain) came up once. Study processing details: Using reference gene primer amplification, nucleated cell counts were estimated. The assay was immunoSEQ multiplex PCR, and TCRdb's table has in-frame clones only and misses some. V, J and clone size were drawn from that table, and D and trimming were deduced from the DNA. The sample carries 120,000 to 150,000 clones, around four fifths recorded once. In germline, CDR1 is SGHTA, CDR2 FQGNSA. The CDR3 length is 14 residues. The V and J ends lost 5 bases and 5 bases, in that order; junction bases with no gene match: 8. The data were taken from a study of blood T cell repertoires in COVID-19.

Specimen: peripheral blood. The V call is TRBV7-2, the J call TRBJ1-1; 7 bases are a match to TRBD1. The clonotype was recovered from a woman aged 40-49 years with active or convalescent COVID-19. The CDR3 DNA follows: TGTGCCAGCAGCCAAATGACAGGGTTGACTGAAGCTTTCTTT. This codes for CASSQMTGLTEAFF.